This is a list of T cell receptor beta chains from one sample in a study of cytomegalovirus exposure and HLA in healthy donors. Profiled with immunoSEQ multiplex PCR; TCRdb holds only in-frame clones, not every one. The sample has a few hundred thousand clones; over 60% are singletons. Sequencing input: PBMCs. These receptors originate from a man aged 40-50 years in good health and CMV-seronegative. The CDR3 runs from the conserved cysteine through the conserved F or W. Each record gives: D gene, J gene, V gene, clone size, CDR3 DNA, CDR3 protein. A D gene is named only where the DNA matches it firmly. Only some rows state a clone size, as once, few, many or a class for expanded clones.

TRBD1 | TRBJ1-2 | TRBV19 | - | TGTGCCAGTAGTATCGGACAGGGGTATAGCTACACCTTC | CASSIGQGYSYTF
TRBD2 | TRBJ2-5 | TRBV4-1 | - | TGCGCCAGCAGCCCGGGACTAGCGGGGATCTTTGGGGAGACCCAGTACTTC | CASSPGLAGIFGETQYF
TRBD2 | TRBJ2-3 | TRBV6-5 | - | TGTGCCAGCAGTCCTAGGGAGCGGGGAGATACGCAGTATTTT | CASSPRERGDTQYF
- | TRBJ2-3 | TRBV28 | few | TGTGCCAGCAGTTTACCCCCAGGAAGCCCAATCACAGATACGCAGTATTTT | CASSLPPGSPITDTQYF
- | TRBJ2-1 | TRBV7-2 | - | TGTGCCAGCAGCTTAGCGGGGGGGCAGAATGAGCAGTTCTTC | CASSLAGGQNEQFF
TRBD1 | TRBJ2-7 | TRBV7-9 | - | TGTGCCAGCAGCTCCGACAGGGGGGAGATCGAGCAGTACTTC | CASSSDRGEIEQYF
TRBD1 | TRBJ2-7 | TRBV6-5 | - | TGTGCCAGCAGTTTCGGACAGGGGAACTACGAGCAGTACTTC | CASSFGQGNYEQYF
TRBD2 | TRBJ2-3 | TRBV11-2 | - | TGTGCCAGCAGCGTAACAGCGGGACCCACAGATACGCAGTATTTT | CASSVTAGPTDTQYF
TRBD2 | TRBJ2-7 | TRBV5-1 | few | TGCGCCAGTACTTATCTAGCGGGAGGGCCATACGAGCAGTACTTC | CASTYLAGGPYEQYF
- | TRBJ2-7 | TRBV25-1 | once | TGTGCCAGCAGTGAATCTGGCAGCTCCTACGAGCAGTACTTC | CASSESGSSYEQYF
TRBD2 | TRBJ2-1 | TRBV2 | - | TGTGCCAGCAGTGAGGTTAGCGGGACTTCCCTTCCCGATGAGCAGTTCTTC | CASSEVSGTSLPDEQFF
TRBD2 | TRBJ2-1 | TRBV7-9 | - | TGTGCCAGCAGCTTAAGACTAGCGGGATGGGAGCAGTTCTTC | CASSLRLAGWEQFF
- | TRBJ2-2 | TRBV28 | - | TGTGCCAGCAGCATGAGCACCGGGGAGCTGTTTTTT | CASSMSTGELFF
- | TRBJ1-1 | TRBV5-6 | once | TGTGCCAGCAGCTTGGGTGGGAGGACTGAAGCTTTCTTT | CASSLGGRTEAFF
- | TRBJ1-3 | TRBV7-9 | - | TGTGCCAGCAGCTTATCCATCTCTGGAAACACCATATATTTT | CASSLSISGNTIYF
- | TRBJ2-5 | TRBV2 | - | TGTGCCAGCAGTGCCGGGACACTATACCAAGAGACCCAGTACTTC | CASSAGTLYQETQYF
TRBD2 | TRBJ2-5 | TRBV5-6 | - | TGTGCCAGCAGCGAACTAGCGGGGGGACAAGAGACCCAGTACTTC | CASSELAGGQETQYF
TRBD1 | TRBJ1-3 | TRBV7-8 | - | TGTGCCAGCAGCTGGGACAGGGTTTCCTCTGGAAACACCATATATTTT | CASSWDRVSSGNTIYF
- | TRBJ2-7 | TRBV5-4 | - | TGTGCCAGCAGCCTGGGGCTCTTGGACTACGAGCAGTACTTC | CASSLGLLDYEQYF
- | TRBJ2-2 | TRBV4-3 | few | TGCGCCAGCAGCCAAGGGGACTTAAAGATGGTCACCGGGGAGCTGTTTTTT | CASSQGDLKMVTGELFF
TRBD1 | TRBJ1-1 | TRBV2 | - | TGTGCCAGTTATAAGACAGGGGAGAACACTGAAGCTTTCTTT | CASYKTGENTEAFF
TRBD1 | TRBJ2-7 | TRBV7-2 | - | TGTGCCAGCAGCACCCGACAGGGCATCGGCGAGCAGTACTTC | CASSTRQGIGEQYF
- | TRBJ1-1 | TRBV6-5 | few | TGTGCCAGCAGTTATGACAGGCGTGAAGCTTTCTTT | CASSYDRREAFF
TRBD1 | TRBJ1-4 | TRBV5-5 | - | TGTGCCAGCAGCTTGGGACAGGGTGAGGATGAAAAACTGTTTTTT | CASSLGQGEDEKLFF
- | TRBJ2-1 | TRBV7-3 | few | TGTGCCAGCAGCGGAGCCGACAATGAGCAGTTCTTC | CASSGADNEQFF
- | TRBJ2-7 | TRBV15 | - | TGTGCCACCAGCAGATCCGGGACACTCTACGAGCAGTACTTC | CATSRSGTLYEQYF
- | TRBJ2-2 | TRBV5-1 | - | TGCGCCAGCAGCTTGGAGGGGTTAGGCAGGGCGAACACCGGGGAGCTGTTTTTT | CASSLEGLGRANTGELFF
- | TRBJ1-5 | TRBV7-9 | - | TGTGCCAGCAGCCCCGACAGGTTTTCGCCCCAGCATTTT | CASSPDRFSPQHF
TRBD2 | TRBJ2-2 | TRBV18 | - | TGTGCCAGCTCACCGCGGACTAGCGGGAGAATTAACACCGGGGAGCTGTTTTTT | CASSPRTSGRINTGELFF
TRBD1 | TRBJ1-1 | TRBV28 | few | TGTGCCAGCAAATACCCGGGACAGATGAACACTGAAGCTTTCTTT | CASKYPGQMNTEAFF
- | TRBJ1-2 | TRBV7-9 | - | TGTGCCAGCAGCTTAGAGGGCAGGGTCTATGGCTACACCTTC | CASSLEGRVYGYTF
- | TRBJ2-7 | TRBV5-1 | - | TGCGCCAGCAGCTTCCAGGACTACGAGCAGTACTTC | CASSFQDYEQYF
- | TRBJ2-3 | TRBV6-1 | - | TGTGCCAGCAGTGGCAGGGTCGGAACAGATACGCAGTATTTT | CASSGRVGTDTQYF
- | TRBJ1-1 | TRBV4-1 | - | TGCGCCAGCAGCCAAGGTCTGGGAGAATCGAACACTGAAGCTTTCTTT | CASSQGLGESNTEAFF
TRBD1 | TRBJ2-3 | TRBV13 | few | TGTGCCAGCAGCTTAGGAGGGGGCTCCGCGGATACGCAGTATTTT | CASSLGGGSADTQYF
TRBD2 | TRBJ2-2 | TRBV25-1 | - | TGTGCCAGCAGTGAACAAAGCGGGAGAAAGGTTATCGGGGAGCTGTTTTTT | CASSEQSGRKVIGELFF
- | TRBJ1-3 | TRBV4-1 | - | TGCGCCAGCAGCCAAGTGGGCACAAGGGACAAGGGAATTTTT | CASSQVGTRDKGIF
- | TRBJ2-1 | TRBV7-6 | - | TGTGCCAGCAGCTTAGTCGAGACAGTAAACAATGAGCAGTTCTTC | CASSLVETVNNEQFF
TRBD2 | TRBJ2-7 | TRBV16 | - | TGTGCCAGCAGCCCTCGGACCGGGAGGTCCTACGAGCAGTACTTC | CASSPRTGRSYEQYF
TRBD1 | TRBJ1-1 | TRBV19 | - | TGTGCCAGTAGTTTCCAGGGGGCAACTGAAGCTTTCTTT | CASSFQGATEAFF
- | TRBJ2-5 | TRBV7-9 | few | TGTGCCAGCAGCCTGACTCGAGAGCAGTACTTC | CASSLTREQYF
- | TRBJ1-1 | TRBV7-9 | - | TGTGCCAGCATCAGGGCGGGGGTCATGAACACTGAAGCTTTCTTT | CASIRAGVMNTEAFF
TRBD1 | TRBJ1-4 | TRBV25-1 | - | TGTGCCAGCAGTGCAGGGGACAGGCGGAATGAAAAACTGTTTTTT | CASSAGDRRNEKLFF
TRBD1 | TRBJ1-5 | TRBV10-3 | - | TGTGCCATCAGTGAGCTGGGGACAGGGGGGAAGCCCCAGCATTTT | CAISELGTGGKPQHF
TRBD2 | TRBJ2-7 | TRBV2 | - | TGTGCCAGCAGCCCCCACCTAGCGGGAGAGCCCTACGAGCAGTACTTC | CASSPHLAGEPYEQYF
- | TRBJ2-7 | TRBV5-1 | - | TGCGCCAGCAGCTTACAGGAAACAGACGAGCAGTACTTC | CASSLQETDEQYF
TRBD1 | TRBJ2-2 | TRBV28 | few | TGTGCCAGCAGTTCACAGGGGCAGGAGCTGTTTTTT | CASSSQGQELFF
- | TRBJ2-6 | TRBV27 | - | TGTGCCAGCAGTTTATCGTGGAGACAGGAGAGCTCTGGGGCCAACGTCCTGACTTTC | CASSLSWRQESSGANVLTF